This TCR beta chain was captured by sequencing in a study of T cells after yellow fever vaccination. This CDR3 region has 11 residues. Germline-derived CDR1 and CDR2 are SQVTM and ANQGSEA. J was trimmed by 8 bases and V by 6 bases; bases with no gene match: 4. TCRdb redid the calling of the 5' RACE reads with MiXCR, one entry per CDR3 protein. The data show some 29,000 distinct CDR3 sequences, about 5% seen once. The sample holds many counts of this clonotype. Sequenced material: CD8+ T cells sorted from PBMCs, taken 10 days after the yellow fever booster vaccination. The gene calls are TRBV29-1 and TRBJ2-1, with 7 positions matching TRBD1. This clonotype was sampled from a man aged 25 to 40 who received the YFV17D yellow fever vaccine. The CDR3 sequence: CSVYRGHEQFF. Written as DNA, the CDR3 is TGCAGCGTATACAGGGGACATGAGCAGTTCTTC.